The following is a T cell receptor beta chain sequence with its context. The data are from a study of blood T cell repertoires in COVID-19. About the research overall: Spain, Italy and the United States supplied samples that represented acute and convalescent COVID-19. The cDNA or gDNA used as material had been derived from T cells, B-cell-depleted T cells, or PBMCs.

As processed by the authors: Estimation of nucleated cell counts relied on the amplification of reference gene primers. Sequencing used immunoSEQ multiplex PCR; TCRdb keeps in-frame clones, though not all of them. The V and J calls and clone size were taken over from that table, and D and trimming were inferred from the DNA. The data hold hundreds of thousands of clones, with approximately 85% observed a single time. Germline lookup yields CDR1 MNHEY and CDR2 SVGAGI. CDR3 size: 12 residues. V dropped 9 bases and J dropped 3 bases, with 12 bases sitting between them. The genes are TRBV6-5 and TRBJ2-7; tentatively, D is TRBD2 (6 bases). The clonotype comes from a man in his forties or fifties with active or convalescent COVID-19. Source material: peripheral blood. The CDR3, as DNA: TGTGCCAGTAGCGGTTATAGCTACGAGCAGTACTTC. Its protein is CASSGYSYEQYF.